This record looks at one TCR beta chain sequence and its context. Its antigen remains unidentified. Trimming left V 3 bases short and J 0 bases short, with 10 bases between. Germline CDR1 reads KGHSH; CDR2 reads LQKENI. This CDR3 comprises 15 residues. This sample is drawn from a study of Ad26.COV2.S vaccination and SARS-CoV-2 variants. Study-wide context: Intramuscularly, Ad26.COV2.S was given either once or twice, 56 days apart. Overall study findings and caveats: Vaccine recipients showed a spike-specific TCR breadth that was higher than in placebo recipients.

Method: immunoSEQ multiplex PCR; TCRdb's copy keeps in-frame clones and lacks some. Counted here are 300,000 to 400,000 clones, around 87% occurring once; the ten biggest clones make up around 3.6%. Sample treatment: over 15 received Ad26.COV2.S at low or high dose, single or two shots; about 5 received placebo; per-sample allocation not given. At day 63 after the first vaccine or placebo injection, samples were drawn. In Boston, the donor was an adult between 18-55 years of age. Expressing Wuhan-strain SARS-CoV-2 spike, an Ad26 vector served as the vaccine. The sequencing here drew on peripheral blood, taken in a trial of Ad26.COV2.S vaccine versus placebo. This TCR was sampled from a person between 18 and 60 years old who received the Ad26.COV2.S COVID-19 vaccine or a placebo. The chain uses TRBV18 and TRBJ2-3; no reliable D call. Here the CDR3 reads CASSPITRSTDTQYF. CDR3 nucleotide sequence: TGTGCCAGCTCACCTATTACACGTAGCACAGATACGCAGTATTTT.